This T cell receptor (beta chain) is drawn from a study of cytomegalovirus exposure and HLA in healthy donors. On the study more broadly: In terms of ancestry, the Caucasian-associated cluster contained about four fifths of the roughly 400 genotyped donors. Findings of the study overall: The authors listed around 150 TCR beta chains as cytomegalovirus-associated. A later analysis found TCR association rates differed by HLA locus, highest for DRB1 and lowest for HLA-C.

This clone was counted a few times. As yet, its antigen is unknown. The PCR used 60 Vbeta and 13 Jbeta primers. The method was immunoSEQ multiplex PCR; TCRdb's version includes in-frame clones alone and lacks a portion of them. The sample shows 150,000 to 200,000 clones, roughly 80% of them seen only once. The sequencing sample was made of PBMCs. This sequence originates from a man younger than 30 in good health and CMV-seropositive.

The CDR3 spells CATSIGDVGTQYF. The CDR3 bases are TGTGCCACCAGCATCGGGGATGTGGGGACCCAGTACTTC. The rearrangement uses TRBV15 and TRBJ2-5; tentatively, D is TRBD2 (5 bases). The CDR3 contains 13 residues. Germline values: CDR1 LNHNV, CDR2 YYDKDF (reference sequence). Trimming shortened V by 4 bases and J by 7 bases, and 13 bases separated the two germline ends. Based on the CDR3 plus reference TRBV15 and TRBJ2-5, the full variable domain is DAMVIQNPRYQVTQFGKPVTLSCSQTLNHNVMYWYQQKSSQAPKLLFHYYDKDFNNEADTPDNFQSRRPNTSFCFLDIRSPGLGDTAMYLCATSIGDVGTQYFGPGTRLLVL.